Below, 12 T cell receptor beta chains from the same sample are listed, as sequenced in a study of T cell responses to AZD1222 COVID-19 vaccine. Using immunoSEQ multiplex PCR, the repertoire was profiled, and TCRdb retains in-frame clones only, with some absent. Altogether 90,000 to 120,000 clones are present, about 93% being singletons, with the ten largest covering roughly 6%. Sequenced here: peripheral blood, sampled 28 days after the second AZD1222 dose. The source is an adult who received the AZD1222 COVID-19 vaccine.

This clone was counted only a few times. The chain combines TRBV4-3 with TRBJ2-2; a possible D gene is TRBD1 (5 bases). V was trimmed by 0 bases and J by 0 bases, leaving 11 bases between them. Germline V CDR1 and CDR2: LGHNA, YSLEER. This CDR3 is 17 amino acids long. The CDR3 DNA sequence: TGCGCCAGCAGCCAAGATGGTGGGGCCCCGAACACCGGGGAGCTGTTTTTT. Its translation is CASSQDGGAPNTGELFF.

This clone was seen only a few times. This sequence joins TRBV12-3 or TRBV12-4 and TRBJ2-7; D gene ambiguous. The CDR3 consists of 12 residues. The ends were cut back, 8 bases at V and 4 bases at J, with 12 bases in the middle. CDR3 protein: CASAQSVYEQYF. DNA of the CDR3: TGTGCCAGCGCCCAATCAGTATACGAGCAGTACTTC.

This chain connects TRBV6-4 to TRBJ2-1; 8 nucleotides match TRBD2. The trim removed 0 bases at V and 7 bases at J, leaving 11 bases unmatched. CDR1 MRHNA and CDR2 SNTAGT come from the germline V gene. There are 17 residues in the CDR3. CDR3: CASSDSMPASGSNEQFF. In nucleotides, the CDR3 is TGTGCCAGCAGTGACTCGATGCCAGCGAGCGGGAGTAATGAGCAGTTCTTC.

The chain employs TRBV3-1 (or the pseudogene TRBV3-2) and TRBJ2-1, with 8 bases aligning to TRBD2. The CDR3 is made up of 13 amino acids. Germline V gene lookup returns CDR1 LGHDT and CDR2 YNNKEL (reference sequence). V shed 7 bases, J shed 7 bases, and the junction held 6 bases outside the gene matches. CDR3 residues: CASTRGGGNEQFF. The CDR3 DNA follows: TGTGCCAGCACCCGCGGCGGGGGGAATGAGCAGTTCTTC.

V and J are TRBV7-8 and TRBJ2-5; D is possibly TRBD2 (5 bases). V was clipped by 5 bases and J by 5 bases, with 15 bases between them. CDR1 is SGHVS, CDR2 FQNEAQ, per germline. This CDR3 comprises 14 residues. The CDR3 sequence: CASSTGLVRETQYF. The CDR3 DNA reads as TGTGCCAGCAGCACCGGACTCGTTCGGGAGACCCAGTACTTC.

This chain links TRBV11-3 with TRBJ2-6; 7 bases align to TRBD1. Germline V CDR1 and CDR2: SGHNT, YENEEA. V was clipped by 5 bases and J by 8 bases; unmatched bases: 3. The CDR3 runs to 13 residues. The CDR3, as DNA: TGTGCCAGCAGCCCACAGGGGACCAACGTCCTGACTTTC. This translates into CASSPQGTNVLTF. Variable domain in full (rest from reference TRBV11-3 and TRBJ2-6): EAGVVQSPRYKIIEKKQPVAFWCNPISGHNTLYWYLQNLGQGPELLIRYENEEAVDDSQLPKDRFSAERLKGVDSTLKIQPAELGDSAVYLCASSPQGTNVLTFGAGSRLTVL.

The chain links TRBV7-9 to TRBJ1-1; 7 positions match TRBD1. The V and J ends lost 5 bases and 10 bases, in that order; junction bases with no gene match: 7. Germline assignment: CDR1 SEHNR and CDR2 FQNEAQ (reference sequence). The CDR3 runs 12 residues. CDR3 DNA: TGTGCCAGCAGCCCTGACAGGGTGCGAGCTTTCTTT. This encodes CASSPDRVRAFF.

V usage is TRBV5-5 and J usage is TRBJ1-6; a possible D gene is TRBD1 (6 bases). The ends were cut back, 0 bases at V and 10 bases at J, with 11 bases in the middle. Germline loops: CDR1 SGHKS, CDR2 YYEKEE (reference sequence). The length of the CDR3 is 14 residues. The CDR3 here is CASSLDQGKSPLHF. Written as DNA, the CDR3 is TGTGCCAGCAGCTTGGACCAGGGGAAATCACCCCTCCACTTT.

V gene TRBV19 combines with J gene TRBJ2-1; perhaps D is TRBD1 or TRBD2 (6 bases each). Germline CDR1 LNHDA, CDR2 SQIVND (reference sequence). The length of the CDR3 is 14 residues. Deletions cut 10 bases from V and 0 bases from J, with 13 bases between. In nucleotides, the CDR3 is TGTGCCACCCGAGGGGGGATCTCCTACAATGAGCAGTTCTTC. Translation gives CATRGGISYNEQFF.

This clone was picked up one time. V and J are TRBV7-9 and TRBJ2-2; no definite D call. CDR1 is SEHNR and CDR2 is FQNEAQ in the germline V gene (reference sequence). The V and J ends lost 5 bases and 1 base respectively, with 8 bases between them. CDR3 length equals 14 residues. The CDR3 nucleotides read TGTGCCAGCAGCATCCGACAGAACACCGGGGAGCTGTTTTTT. Translation gives CASSIRQNTGELFF.

The chain links TRBV2 to TRBJ1-2; no definite D call. Per the germline V gene, CDR1 is SNHLY and CDR2 is FYNNEI. The CDR3 sequence is 13 residues long. Deletions cut 7 bases from V and 0 bases from J, with 9 bases between. The CDR3 DNA follows: TGTGCCAGCATCGAGAGGACTAACTATGGCTACACCTTC. Translating gives CASIERTNYGYTF. Combining the CDR3 with reference TRBV2 and TRBJ1-2 gives the whole variable domain EPEVTQTPSHQVTQMGQEVILRCVPISNHLYFYWYRQILGQKVEFLVSFYNNEISEKSEIFDDQFSVERPDGSNFTLKIRSTKLEDSAMYFCASIERTNYGYTFGSGTRLTVV.

This clone was seen more than once but under ten times. V usage is TRBV6-6 and J usage is TRBJ2-3; D might be TRBD2 (5 bases). CDR1 MNHNY and CDR2 SVGAGI come from the germline V gene (reference sequence). The CDR3 spans 16 residues. Trimming cost V 7 bases and J 0 bases, with 17 bases left between them. CDR3 bases: TGTGCCAGCACCCTACTAGGACTTCTAAGCACAGATACGCAGTATTTT. Translation gives CASTLLGLLSTDTQYF.